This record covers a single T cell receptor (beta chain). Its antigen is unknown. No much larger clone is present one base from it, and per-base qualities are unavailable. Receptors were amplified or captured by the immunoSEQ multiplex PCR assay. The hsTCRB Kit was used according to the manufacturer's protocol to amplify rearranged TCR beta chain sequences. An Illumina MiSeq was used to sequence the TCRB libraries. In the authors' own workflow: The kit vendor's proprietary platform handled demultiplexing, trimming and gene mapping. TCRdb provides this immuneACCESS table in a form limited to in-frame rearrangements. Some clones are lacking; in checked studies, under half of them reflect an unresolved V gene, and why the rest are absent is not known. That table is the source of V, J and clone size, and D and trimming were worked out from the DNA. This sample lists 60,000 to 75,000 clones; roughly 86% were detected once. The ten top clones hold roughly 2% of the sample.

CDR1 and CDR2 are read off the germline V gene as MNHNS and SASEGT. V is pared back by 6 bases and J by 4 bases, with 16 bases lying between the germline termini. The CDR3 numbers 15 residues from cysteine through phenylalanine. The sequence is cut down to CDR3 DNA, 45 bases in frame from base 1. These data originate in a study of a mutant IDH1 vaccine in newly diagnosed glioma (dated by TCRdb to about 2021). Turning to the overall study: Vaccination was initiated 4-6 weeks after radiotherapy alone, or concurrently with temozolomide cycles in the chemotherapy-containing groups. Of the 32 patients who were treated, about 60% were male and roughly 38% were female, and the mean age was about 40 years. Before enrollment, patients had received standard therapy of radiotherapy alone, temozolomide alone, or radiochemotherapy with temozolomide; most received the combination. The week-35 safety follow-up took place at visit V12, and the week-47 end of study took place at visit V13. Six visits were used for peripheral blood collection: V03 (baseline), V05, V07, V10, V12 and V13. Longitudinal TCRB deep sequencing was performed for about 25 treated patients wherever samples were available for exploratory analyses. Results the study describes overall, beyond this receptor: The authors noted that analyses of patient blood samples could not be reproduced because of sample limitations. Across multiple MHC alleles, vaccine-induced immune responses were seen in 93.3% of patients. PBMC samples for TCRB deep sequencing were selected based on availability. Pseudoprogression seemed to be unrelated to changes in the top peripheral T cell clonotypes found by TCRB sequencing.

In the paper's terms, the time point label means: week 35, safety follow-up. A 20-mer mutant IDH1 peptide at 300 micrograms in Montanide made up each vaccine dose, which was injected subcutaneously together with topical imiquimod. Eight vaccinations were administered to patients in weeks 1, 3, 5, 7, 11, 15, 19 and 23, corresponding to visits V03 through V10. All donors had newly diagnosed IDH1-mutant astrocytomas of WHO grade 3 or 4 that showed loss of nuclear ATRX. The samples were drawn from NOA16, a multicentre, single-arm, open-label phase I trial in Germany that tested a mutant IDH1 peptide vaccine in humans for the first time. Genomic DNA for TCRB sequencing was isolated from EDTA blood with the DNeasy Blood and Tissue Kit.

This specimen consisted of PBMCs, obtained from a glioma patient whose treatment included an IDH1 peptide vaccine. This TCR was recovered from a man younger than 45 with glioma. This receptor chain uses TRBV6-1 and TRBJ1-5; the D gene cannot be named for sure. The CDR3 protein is CASSLEFANNQPQHF. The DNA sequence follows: TGTGCCAGCAGCCTGGAATTTGCAAATAATCAGCCCCAGCATTTT.